The T cell receptor beta chain described here comes from a study of blood T cell repertoires in COVID-19 (dated by TCRdb to about 2020). For context, the study as a whole: Samples from collaborators originated in the United States, Italy and Spain and spanned both the acute and convalescent phases of COVID-19. The prospective study material was composed of cDNA or gDNA derived from T cells, B-cell-depleted T cells, or PBMCs. Subjects who had been exposed to COVID-19, were actively infected with it, or had recovered from it provided the deeply sampled blood TCRbeta repertoires that made up the dataset. The repertoires were made available in a free public database intended to serve as a resource for research on the immune response to SARS-CoV-2. The samples were drawn from two sources: the first 160 participants of the ongoing ImmuneRACE study, and 1,200 or so subjects contributed by 6 global collaborators. Sample metadata almost always included a de-identified subject ID, COVID-19 status, age in years and sex. Where available, HLA class I and class II types were taken from metadata supplied by the sample provider and were not determined by assay-based typing. The full study reports these points: The quantity of clinical and demographic metadata differed by source and by participant and was supplied without curation.

To note about this clone: Its specific antigen is unknown. No per-base quality is available; no much larger clone lies one base away.

The collaborating institutions used their own protocols to collect whole blood in K2EDTA tubes. Collaborator samples were shipped for TCRbeta analysis as frozen whole blood, isolated PBMCs, or DNA extracted from either sample type. The immunoSEQ Assay, a bias-controlled multiplex PCR, was used to amplify TCRbeta CDR3 regions from genomic DNA. Under the source paper's analysis protocol: Nucleated cell counts per sample were estimated from amplification of reference gene primers within the assay. To quantify the absolute abundance of each unique TCRbeta CDR3 rearrangement, sequence reads were collapsed and filtered. For each sample, productive Simpson clonality was calculated as the square root of Simpson's diversity index over productive rearrangements. As stored in TCRdb, this immuneACCESS dataset retains in-frame rearrangements with V and J assigned. A fraction of the clones does not appear; measured against another copy, unresolved V genes explain less than half of the discrepancy, and the remainder lacks a known reason. V, J and clone size were drawn from that table, and D and trimming were deduced from the DNA. This sample has some 74,000 clones in its table, and less than 85% of those were observed once. The ten top clones hold about 18% of the sample.

The CDR3 runs 14 residues from the cysteine to the phenylalanine. The CDR3 DNA has 42 bases and is translated from base 1. The germline V and J ends show losses of 7 bases and 5 bases respectively, and no gene match explains 8 bases of the junction. The germline V gene supplies CDR1 SGHDN and CDR2 FVKESK. The sequence came from an elderly woman with acute or convalescent COVID-19. The source material was peripheral blood. The sequence links TRBV14 to TRBJ2-1; TRBD1 lines up with 7 middle nucleotides. The CDR3: CASNTGAVDNEQFF. The nucleotide sequence is TGTGCCAGCAACACAGGGGCGGTGGACAATGAGCAGTTCTTC.